This entry lists 13 T cell receptor beta chains sequenced from one sample in a study of blood T cell repertoires in COVID-19. Method: immunoSEQ multiplex PCR; TCRdb's copy keeps in-frame clones and lacks some. The sample lists 350,000 or so clones; 80% to 90% were seen once. The source material was PBMCs or T cells enriched from blood (not recorded which). These receptors all come from a woman aged 40 to 55 with acute COVID-19.

V is TRBV6-5 and J is TRBJ1-2; D remains unclear. Trimming stripped 7 bases from V and 6 bases from J, with 18 bases between. The CDR3 spans 14 residues. Germline V gene sequence: CDR1 MNHEY, CDR2 SVGAGI. The CDR3 protein is CASTLSGSQDGYTF. The CDR3 DNA sequence: TGTGCCAGCACCCTCTCCGGGAGCCAAGATGGCTACACCTTC.

The chain couples TRBV5-1 to TRBJ2-7, with 7 bases aligning to TRBD1. V was pared by 0 bases and J by 3 bases, with 3 bases of the junction left unmatched. The CDR3 covers 14 residues. CDR1 and CDR2 (germline): SGHRS, YFSETQ. DNA for the CDR3: TGCGCCAGCAGCTTGGCGGGACAGTTCTACGAGCAGTACTTC. Protein product: CASSLAGQFYEQYF.

This rearrangement joins TRBV28 to TRBJ1-4, with D possibly TRBD1 on 6 matching bases. The CDR3 covers 14 residues. V lost 5 bases and J lost 7, with 14 bases in between. CDR1 and CDR2 (germline): MDHEN, SYDVKM. The CDR3 reads CASSLYLQGEKLFF. The CDR3 DNA reads as TGTGCCAGCAGTCTCTATCTACAGGGTGAAAAACTGTTTTTT. Complete variable domain (other parts from reference TRBV28 and TRBJ1-4): DVKVTQSSRYLVKRTGEKVFLECVQDMDHENMFWYRQDPGLGLRLIYFSYDVKMKEKGDIPEGYSVSREKKERFSLILESASTNQTSMYLCASSLYLQGEKLFFGSGTQLSVL.

This clone was counted between two and nine times. The chain employs TRBV4-1 and TRBJ1-2; the D gene is possibly TRBD1 (6 bases). This CDR3 spans 16 amino acids. Germline values: CDR1 MGHRA, CDR2 YSYEKL. V lost 0 bases and J lost 4, with 15 bases in between. The chain's CDR3 is CASSQDGGARVYGYTF. The CDR3 coding sequence is TGCGCCAGCAGCCAAGACGGGGGGGCGCGGGTCTATGGCTACACCTTC.

This clone was seen a handful of times. The chain links TRBV28 to TRBJ1-1; D gene unclear. This CDR3 is 11 amino acids long. The V gene's germline CDR1 is MDHEN and CDR2 SYDVKM. Between the trimmed V and J ends, which lost 8 bases and 1 base, there was a span of 5 bases. In DNA, the CDR3 is TGTGCCAGCTCTACGAACACTGAAGCTTTCTTT. It translates to CASSTNTEAFF.

The chain links TRBV20-1 to TRBJ1-2, with D possibly TRBD1 on 6 matching bases. Trimming removed 3 bases at V and 8 bases at J, with 13 bases between. CDR1 is DFQATT, CDR2 SNEGSKA, per germline (reference sequence). The CDR3 has 12 amino acids. For the CDR3, the DNA is TGCAGTGCTAGTCGGGGGGCGGAGGGCTACACCTTC. Amino acids: CSASRGAEGYTF.

The J gene is TRBJ2-7, the V gene TRBV6-5; 9 nucleotides line up with TRBD1. The CDR3 is made up of 15 amino acids. J was trimmed by 3 bases and V by 8 bases; bases with no gene match: 11. Germline assignment: CDR1 MNHEY and CDR2 SVGAGI. As DNA, the CDR3 is TGTGCCAGCTTGAGTTGGGACAGGGACCACTACGAGCAGTACTTC. Translation gives CASLSWDRDHYEQYF.

Only a few counts were recorded for this clone. The rearrangement uses TRBV6-5 and TRBJ1-3; D unclear. The CDR3 spans 13 residues. From germline, CDR1 is MNHEY and CDR2 SVGAGI. The V and J ends lost 2 bases and 8 bases respectively, with 10 bases between them. As DNA, the CDR3 is TGTGCCAGCAGTTACAGGAGGATGGACACCATATATTTT. Its protein is CASSYRRMDTIYF.

The J gene is TRBJ2-7, the V gene TRBV7-8; D ambiguous. The germline V gene encodes CDR1 SGHVS and CDR2 FQNEAQ. V dropped 1 base and J dropped 3 bases, with 7 bases sitting between them. The CDR3 covers 13 residues. The CDR3 region has the DNA TGTGCCAGCAGCTTAGAGAGCTACTACGAGCAGTACTTC. Translation gives CASSLESYYEQYF.

This clone was seen once. The rearrangement links TRBV7-9 to TRBJ2-3, with D perhaps TRBD2 (6 bases). The CDR3 sequence is 14 residues long. Germline CDR1 is SEHNR and CDR2 is FQNEAQ (reference sequence). The ends were cut back, 4 bases at V and 4 bases at J, with 12 bases in the middle. CDR3 sequence (DNA): TGTGCCAGCAGCTCGGGAGACACTTCAGATACGCAGTATTTT. Translating it yields CASSSGDTSDTQYF. The full variable domain, in which reference TRBV7-9 and TRBJ2-3 provide the parts outside the CDR3, is DTGVSQNPRHKITKRGQNVTFRCDPISEHNRLYWYRQTLGQGPEFLTYFQNEAQLEKSRLLSDRFSAERPKGSFSTLEIQRTEQGDSAMYLCASSSGDTSDTQYFGPGTRLTVL.

A single count supports this clone. The rearrangement links TRBV5-1 to TRBJ1-1, with D uncertain. The CDR3 covers 15 residues. Trimming removed 4 bases from V and 4 bases from J, with 17 bases in between. Germline V gene lookup returns CDR1 SGHRS and CDR2 YFSETQ. CDR3 in DNA: TGCGCCAGCAGCCCGAGGGAGCTCGGGAGCACTGAAGCTTTCTTT. This encodes CASSPRELGSTEAFF.

Of note for this clone: The same CDR3 is also encoded by other DNA sequences in this sample. The chain uses TRBV2 and TRBJ2-5; 9 nucleotides align to TRBD1. Looked up from germline, CDR1 is SNHLY and CDR2 is FYNNEI. V was clipped by 6 bases and J by 4 bases; unmatched bases: 0. The CDR3 covers 12 residues. The CDR3 spells CASRDRGETQYF. Written as DNA, the CDR3 is TGTGCCAGCAGGGACAGGGGAGAGACCCAGTACTTC.

This clone was detected a few times. The same CDR3 is also encoded by other DNA sequences in this sample. The chain combines TRBV2 with TRBJ1-2, with D perhaps TRBD1 (5 bases). V shed 1 base and J shed 5 bases, with 8 bases lying between them. The CDR3 consists of 13 residues. CDR1 is SNHLY and CDR2 is FYNNEI in the germline V gene. The CDR3 loop is CASSEGQGYGYTF. In nucleotides, the CDR3 is TGTGCCAGCAGTGAAGGCCAGGGTTATGGCTACACCTTC.